This T cell receptor beta chain appears in the sequencing data of a study of T cell clones after liver transplantation. In germline, CDR1 is MRHNA, CDR2 SNTAGT. Trimming took 6 bases from V and 1 from J, leaving 8 bases between them. CDR3 length equals 13 residues. As for this clone: Its specificity is not known.

Method: immunoSEQ multiplex PCR; TCRdb's copy keeps in-frame clones and lacks some. The sample has roughly 100,000 clones, about 81% seen once; the top ten hold about 2.8%. Overall study results and limits: Donor-reactive sequences fell more than third party-reactive ones, suggesting partial deletion. In most of the 8 subjects, circulating graft-donor-reactive CD4 TCRbeta sequences fell significantly after transplant.

The sequence came from a human patient who received a liver transplant. Some T cells may arise from the graft donor. The sample consisted of CD4+ T cells from blood, taken around 50 months after liver transplant. This sequence joins TRBV6-4 and TRBJ2-3; D perhaps matches TRBD2 (6 bases). The CDR3 DNA reads as TGTGCCAGCAGCAGGGAGGGCACAGATACGCAGTATTTT. This codes for CASSREGTDTQYF.